This T cell receptor beta chain was recovered during a study of blood T cells in healthy people across ages. General study points: Observed TCR beta diversity per million T cells went down as age went up. This fall followed a roughly linear course with age. Versus aged donors, long-lived donors had higher diversity and more naive CD4+ cells. In the absence of known donor CMV status, changes in expanded clonotypes were possibly confounded.

The use of a sample-barcoded 5' primer and a J-beta primer mix characterized a second PCR of roughly 6 to 11 cycles. MiXCR, applied by TCRdb to the 5' RACE reads, yields one record per CDR3 protein. Found here are more than 1 million distinct CDR3 sequences, more than 40% of them singletons; the top ten hold approximately 17%. This clonotype occurred a few times. The antigen remains unidentified. This CDR3 is 13 amino acids long. V dropped 7 bases and J dropped 3; count of bases not matched to a gene: 5. Per the germline V gene, CDR1 is SQVTM and CDR2 is ANQGSEA. Aged about 6 to 95, donors were systemically healthy Caucasians from Russia.

The chain is built from TRBV29-1 and TRBJ2-7, with 11 nucleotides matching TRBD1. The source is a woman aged 55-69 years in good health. The sequenced sample consisted of blood. The CDR3 DNA follows: TGCAGCGGGCTCGGGACAGGGGGCTACGAGCAGTACTTC. This gives the protein CSGLGTGGYEQYF.